Listed here are 5 T cell receptor beta chains from one sample, sequenced in a study of cytomegalovirus exposure and HLA in healthy donors. Primers for the PCR totalled 60 Vbeta and 13 Jbeta. Here immunoSEQ multiplex PCR was the method, and the copy in TCRdb shows in-frame clones only, minus some. The table has about 35,000 clones, around three quarters seen once; the top ten hold 6%. Sequenced input: PBMCs. These receptor sequences come from a male donor in good health and CMV-seronegative.

The gene calls are TRBV4-3 and TRBJ2-1; TRBD2 aligns across 7 bases. The CDR3 has 16 amino acids. Germline values: CDR1 LGHNA, CDR2 YSLEER. J lost 1 base, V lost 0 bases, and 3 bases had no gene match. In DNA form, the CDR3 reads TGCGCCAGCAGCCAAGATGGGGGGGGTTCCTACAATGAGCAGTTCTTC. Translating it yields CASSQDGGGSYNEQFF.

The V gene is TRBV6-7, the J gene TRBJ2-7; maybe TRBD2 (6 bases). TRBV6-7 belongs to the ORF category, with a function that is uncertain. The CDR3 extends over 12 amino acids. V lost 10 bases and J 2 bases, leaving 12 bases between the germline ends. DNA of the CDR3: TGTGCCAACCCGGGACTTACCTACGAGCAGTACTTC. It codes for CANPGLTYEQYF.

The V call is TRBV4-2, the J call TRBJ2-1; D not resolved. This CDR3 has 14 residues. Germline V lookup: CDR1 LGHNA, CDR2 YNFKEQ. V dropped 5 bases and J dropped 4 bases, with 12 bases sitting between them. CDR3 sequence reads: CASSTREVYNEQFF. The CDR3 nucleotides are TGTGCCAGCAGCACCCGAGAGGTATACAATGAGCAGTTCTTC.

V and J are TRBV30 and TRBJ2-7; D may be TRBD1 (6 bases). This CDR3 comprises 14 residues. The ends were cut back, 5 bases at V and 3 bases at J, with 17 bases in the middle. Germline V gives CDR1 GTSNPN, CDR2 SVGIG (reference sequence). As DNA, the CDR3 is TGTGCCTGGGCCGCGACAGGACTCTACTACGAGCAGTACTTC. Protein: CAWAATGLYYEQYF.

There are a few counts of this clone. V usage is TRBV5-1 and J usage is TRBJ1-1; D unresolved. Germline CDR1 SGHRS, CDR2 YFSETQ. V lost 4 bases, J lost 1 base, and 5 bases lay in between. This CDR3 comprises 12 residues. The CDR3 sequence is CASSRQNTEAFF. CDR3 DNA: TGCGCCAGCAGCAGACAGAACACTGAAGCTTTCTTT.